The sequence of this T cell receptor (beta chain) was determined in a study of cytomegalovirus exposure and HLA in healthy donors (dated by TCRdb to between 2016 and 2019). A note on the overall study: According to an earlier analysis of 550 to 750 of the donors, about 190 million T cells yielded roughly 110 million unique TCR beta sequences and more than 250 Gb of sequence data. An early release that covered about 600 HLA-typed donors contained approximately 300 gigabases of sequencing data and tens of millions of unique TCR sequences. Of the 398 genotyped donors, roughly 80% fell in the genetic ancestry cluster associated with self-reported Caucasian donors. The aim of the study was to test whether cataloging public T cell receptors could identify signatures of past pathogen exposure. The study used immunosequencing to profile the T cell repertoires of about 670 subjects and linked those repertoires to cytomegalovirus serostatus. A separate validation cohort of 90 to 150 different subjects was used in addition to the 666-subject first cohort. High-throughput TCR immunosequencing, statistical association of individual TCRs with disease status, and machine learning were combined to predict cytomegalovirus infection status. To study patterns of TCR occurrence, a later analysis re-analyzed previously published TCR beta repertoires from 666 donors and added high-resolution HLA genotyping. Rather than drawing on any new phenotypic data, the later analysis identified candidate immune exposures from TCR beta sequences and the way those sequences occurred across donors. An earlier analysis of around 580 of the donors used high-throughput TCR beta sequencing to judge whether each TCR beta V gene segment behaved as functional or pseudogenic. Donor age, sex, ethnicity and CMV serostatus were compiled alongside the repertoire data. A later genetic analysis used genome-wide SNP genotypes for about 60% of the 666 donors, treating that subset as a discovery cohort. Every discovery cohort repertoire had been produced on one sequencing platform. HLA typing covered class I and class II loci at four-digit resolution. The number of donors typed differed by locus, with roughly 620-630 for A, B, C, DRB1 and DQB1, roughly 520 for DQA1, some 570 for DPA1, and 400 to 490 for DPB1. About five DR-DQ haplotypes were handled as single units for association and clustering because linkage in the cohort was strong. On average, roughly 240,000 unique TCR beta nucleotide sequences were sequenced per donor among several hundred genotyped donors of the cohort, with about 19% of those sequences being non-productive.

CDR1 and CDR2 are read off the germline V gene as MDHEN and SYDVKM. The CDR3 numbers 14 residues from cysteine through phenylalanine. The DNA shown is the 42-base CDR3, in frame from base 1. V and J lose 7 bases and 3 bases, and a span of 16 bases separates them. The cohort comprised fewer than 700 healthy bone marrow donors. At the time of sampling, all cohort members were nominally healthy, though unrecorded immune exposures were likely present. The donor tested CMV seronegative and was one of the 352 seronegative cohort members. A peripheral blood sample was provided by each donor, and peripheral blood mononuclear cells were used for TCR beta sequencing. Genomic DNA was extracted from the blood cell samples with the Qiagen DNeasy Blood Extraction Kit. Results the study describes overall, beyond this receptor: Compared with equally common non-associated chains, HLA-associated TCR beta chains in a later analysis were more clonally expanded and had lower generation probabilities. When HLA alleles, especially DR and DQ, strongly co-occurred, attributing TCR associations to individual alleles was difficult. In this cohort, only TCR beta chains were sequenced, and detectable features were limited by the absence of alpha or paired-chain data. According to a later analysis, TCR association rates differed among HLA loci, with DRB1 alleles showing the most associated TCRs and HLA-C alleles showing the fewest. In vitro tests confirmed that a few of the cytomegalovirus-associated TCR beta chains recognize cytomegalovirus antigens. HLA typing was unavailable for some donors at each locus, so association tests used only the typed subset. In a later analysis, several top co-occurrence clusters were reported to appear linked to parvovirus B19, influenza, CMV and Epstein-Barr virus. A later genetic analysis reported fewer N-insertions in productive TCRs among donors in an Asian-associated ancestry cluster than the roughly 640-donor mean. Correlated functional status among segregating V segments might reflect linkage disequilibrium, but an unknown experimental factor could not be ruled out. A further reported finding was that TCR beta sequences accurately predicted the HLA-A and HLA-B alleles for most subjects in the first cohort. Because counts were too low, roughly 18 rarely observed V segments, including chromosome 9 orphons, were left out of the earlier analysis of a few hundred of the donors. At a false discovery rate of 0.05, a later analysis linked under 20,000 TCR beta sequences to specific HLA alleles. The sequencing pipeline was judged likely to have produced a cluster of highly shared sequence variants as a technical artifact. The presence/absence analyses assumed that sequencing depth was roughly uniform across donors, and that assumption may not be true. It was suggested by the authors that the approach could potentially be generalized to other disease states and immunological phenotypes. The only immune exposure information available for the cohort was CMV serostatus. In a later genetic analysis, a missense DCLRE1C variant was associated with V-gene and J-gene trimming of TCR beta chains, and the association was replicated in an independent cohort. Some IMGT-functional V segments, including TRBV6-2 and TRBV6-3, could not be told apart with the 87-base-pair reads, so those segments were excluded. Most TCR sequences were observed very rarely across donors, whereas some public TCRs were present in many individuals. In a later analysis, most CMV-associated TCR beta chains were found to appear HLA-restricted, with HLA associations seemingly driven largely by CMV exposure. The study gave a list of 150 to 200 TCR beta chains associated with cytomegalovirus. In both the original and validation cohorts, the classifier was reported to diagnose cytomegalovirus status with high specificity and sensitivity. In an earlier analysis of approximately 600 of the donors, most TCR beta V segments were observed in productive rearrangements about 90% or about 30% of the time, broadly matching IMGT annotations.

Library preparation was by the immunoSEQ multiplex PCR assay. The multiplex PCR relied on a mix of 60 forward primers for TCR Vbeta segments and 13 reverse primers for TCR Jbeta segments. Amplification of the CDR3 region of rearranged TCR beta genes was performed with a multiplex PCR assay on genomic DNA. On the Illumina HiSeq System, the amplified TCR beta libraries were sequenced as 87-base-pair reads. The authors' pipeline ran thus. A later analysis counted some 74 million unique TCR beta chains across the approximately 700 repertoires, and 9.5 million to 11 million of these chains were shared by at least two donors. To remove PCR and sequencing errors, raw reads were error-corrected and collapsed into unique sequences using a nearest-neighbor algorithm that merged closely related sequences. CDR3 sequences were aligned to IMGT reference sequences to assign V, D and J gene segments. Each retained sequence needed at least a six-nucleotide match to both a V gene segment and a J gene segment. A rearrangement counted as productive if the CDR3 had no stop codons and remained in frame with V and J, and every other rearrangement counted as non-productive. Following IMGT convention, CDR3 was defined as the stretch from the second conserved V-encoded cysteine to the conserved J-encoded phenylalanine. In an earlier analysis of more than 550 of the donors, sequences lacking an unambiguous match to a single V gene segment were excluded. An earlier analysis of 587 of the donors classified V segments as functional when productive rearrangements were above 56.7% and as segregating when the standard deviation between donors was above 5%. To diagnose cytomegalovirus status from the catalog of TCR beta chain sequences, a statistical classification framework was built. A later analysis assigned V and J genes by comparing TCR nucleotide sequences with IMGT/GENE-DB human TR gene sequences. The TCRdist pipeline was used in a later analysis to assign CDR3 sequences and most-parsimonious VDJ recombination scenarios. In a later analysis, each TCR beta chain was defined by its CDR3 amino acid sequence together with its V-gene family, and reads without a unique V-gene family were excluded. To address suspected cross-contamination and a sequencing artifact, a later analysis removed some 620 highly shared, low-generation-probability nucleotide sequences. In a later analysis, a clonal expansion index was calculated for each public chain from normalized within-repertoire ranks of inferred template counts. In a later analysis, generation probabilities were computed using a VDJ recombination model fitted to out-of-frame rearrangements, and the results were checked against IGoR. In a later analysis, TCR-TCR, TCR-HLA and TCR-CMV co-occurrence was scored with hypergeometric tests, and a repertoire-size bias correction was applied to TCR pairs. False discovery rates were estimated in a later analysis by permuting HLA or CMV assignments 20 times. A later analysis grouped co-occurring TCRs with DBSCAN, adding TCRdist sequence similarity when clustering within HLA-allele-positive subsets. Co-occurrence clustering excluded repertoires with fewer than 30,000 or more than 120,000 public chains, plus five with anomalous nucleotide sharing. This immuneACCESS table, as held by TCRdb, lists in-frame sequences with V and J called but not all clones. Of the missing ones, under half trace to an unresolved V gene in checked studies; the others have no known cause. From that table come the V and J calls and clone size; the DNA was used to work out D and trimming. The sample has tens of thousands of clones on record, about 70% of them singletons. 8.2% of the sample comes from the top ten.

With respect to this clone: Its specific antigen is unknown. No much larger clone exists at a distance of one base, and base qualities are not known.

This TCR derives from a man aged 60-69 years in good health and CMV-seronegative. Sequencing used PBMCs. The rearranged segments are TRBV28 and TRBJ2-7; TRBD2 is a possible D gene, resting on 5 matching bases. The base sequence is TGTGCCAGCACCTCCCCCGGGAACGGCTACGAGCAGTACTTC. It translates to CASTSPGNGYEQYF.